A selection of T cell receptor beta chains follows, all from one sample in a study of Tregs in tolerant kidney transplant recipients. TCRdb's copy holds only in-frame clones and misses some; the assay was immunoSEQ multiplex PCR. The data contain around 52,000 clones, around 83% of them seen just once; the ten biggest clones take up 5.2%. The sequenced material came from CD4+ T cells from blood. These receptors all stem from a human donor in good health. Both conserved end residues are part of each CDR3. The D gene is left open where the match is weak.

J gene: TRBJ2-2; V gene: TRBV7-2; D gene: .; CDR3 protein: CASSYNSGNTGELFF
J gene: TRBJ2-1; V gene: TRBV11-2; D gene: .; CDR3 protein: CASRRIGSSYNEQFF
J gene: TRBJ2-7; V gene: TRBV27; D gene: TRBD2; CDR3 protein: CASSLSTSGLYEQYF
J gene: TRBJ2-1; V gene: TRBV6-5; D gene: .; CDR3 protein: CASRRGTPLNNEQFF
J gene: TRBJ2-1; V gene: TRBV4-1; D gene: .; CDR3 protein: CASSQELVENYNEQFF
J gene: TRBJ2-1; V gene: TRBV7-9; D gene: .; CDR3 protein: CASSPPIRLGGNEQFF
J gene: TRBJ2-3; V gene: TRBV6-1; D gene: TRBD2; CDR3 protein: CASSLSGRAADTQYF
J gene: TRBJ2-2; V gene: TRBV7-2; D gene: .; CDR3 protein: CAAPWNTGELFF
J gene: TRBJ2-7; V gene: TRBV7-8; D gene: TRBD2; CDR3 protein: CASRPNRTSGRRNEQYF
J gene: TRBJ2-5; V gene: TRBV1; D gene: .; CDR3 protein: CTSSQEQSVGRGEQETQYF
J gene: TRBJ2-1; V gene: TRBV9; D gene: TRBD2; CDR3 protein: CASSVVSQGLAPYNEQFF
J gene: TRBJ2-1; V gene: TRBV11-3; D gene: .; CDR3 protein: CASSLGGTIRYNEQFF
J gene: TRBJ1-1; V gene: TRBV30; D gene: .; CDR3 protein: CAWNRGGNTEAFF
J gene: TRBJ1-4; V gene: TRBV2; D gene: .; CDR3 protein: CASGSPVRANEKLFF
J gene: TRBJ2-1; V gene: TRBV5-4; D gene: .; CDR3 protein: CASSLGGNSYNEQFF
J gene: TRBJ1-5; V gene: TRBV19; D gene: TRBD1; CDR3 protein: CASSIGGTGSGNQPQHF
J gene: TRBJ2-1; V gene: TRBV21-1; D gene: .; CDR3 protein: CASSKSNKGFPLEQFF
J gene: TRBJ2-4; V gene: TRBV5-4; D gene: .; CDR3 protein: CASSLAGSQNIQYF
J gene: TRBJ2-7; V gene: TRBV6-6; D gene: .; CDR3 protein: CASSLGGTYEQYF
J gene: TRBJ2-5; V gene: TRBV7-9; D gene: TRBD2; CDR3 protein: CASSPPTSPETQYF
J gene: TRBJ1-1; V gene: TRBV7-2; D gene: .; CDR3 protein: CASSSRPTRGAFF
J gene: TRBJ2-7; V gene: TRBV2; D gene: TRBD2; CDR3 protein: CASSEARSGSGWQYF
J gene: TRBJ2-5; V gene: TRBV7-6; D gene: .; CDR3 protein: CASSFFKETQYF
J gene: TRBJ2-5; V gene: TRBV5-1; D gene: .; CDR3 protein: CASSLDRAETQYF
J gene: TRBJ1-5; V gene: TRBV19; D gene: .; CDR3 protein: CASSRVGGNQPQHF
J gene: TRBJ2-3; V gene: TRBV18; D gene: .; CDR3 protein: CASSPEGGPDTQYF
J gene: TRBJ2-7; V gene: TRBV14; D gene: TRBD1; CDR3 protein: CASSQATGGEQYF
J gene: TRBJ1-4; V gene: TRBV4-3; D gene: .; CDR3 protein: CASSQDLKLGRSSIATNEKLFF
J gene: TRBJ2-1; V gene: TRBV7-2; D gene: .; CDR3 protein: CASSFRGRNEQFF
J gene: TRBJ2-1; V gene: TRBV11-3; D gene: TRBD2; CDR3 protein: CASSLPPGRGGQFF
J gene: TRBJ2-5; V gene: TRBV5-1; D gene: .; CDR3 protein: CASSLQGFRETQYF
J gene: TRBJ2-2; V gene: TRBV7-9; D gene: .; CDR3 protein: CASSFPLLTGTIAGELFF
J gene: TRBJ2-1; V gene: TRBV11-3; D gene: .; CDR3 protein: CASSLVPYNEQFF
J gene: TRBJ1-2; V gene: TRBV12-5; D gene: TRBD1; CDR3 protein: CASGNRGLANYGYTF
J gene: TRBJ2-2; V gene: TRBV4-1; D gene: .; CDR3 protein: CASSQFRGATGELFF
J gene: TRBJ2-3; V gene: TRBV11-2; D gene: .; CDR3 protein: CASSLAPGPTDTQYF
J gene: TRBJ2-4; V gene: TRBV11-2; D gene: .; CDR3 protein: CASSLVGRAKNIQYF
J gene: TRBJ2-3; V gene: TRBV5-4; D gene: TRBD2; CDR3 protein: CASATAGGTDTQYF
J gene: TRBJ2-7; V gene: TRBV7-9; D gene: .; CDR3 protein: CASSSLGGFGEQYF
J gene: TRBJ2-1; V gene: TRBV10-3; D gene: TRBD2; CDR3 protein: CAISETSGGNEQFF
J gene: TRBJ1-4; V gene: TRBV18; D gene: .; CDR3 protein: CASSPRRVGEKLFF
J gene: TRBJ1-6; V gene: TRBV18; D gene: .; CDR3 protein: CASSPNRSGNNSPLHF
J gene: TRBJ1-2; V gene: TRBV6-1; D gene: .; CDR3 protein: CASSEAGGKANYGYTF
J gene: TRBJ2-1; V gene: TRBV7-9; D gene: .; CDR3 protein: CASSLHLGGGYNEQFF
J gene: TRBJ2-7; V gene: TRBV10-3; D gene: .; CDR3 protein: CAIRPAGYEQYF
J gene: TRBJ2-7; V gene: TRBV25-1; D gene: TRBD2; CDR3 protein: CASSVSGRVAHEQYF
J gene: TRBJ1-1; V gene: TRBV5-6; D gene: TRBD1; CDR3 protein: CASSLRTGGRGTEAFF
J gene: TRBJ2-7; V gene: TRBV4-1; D gene: .; CDR3 protein: CASSQEYEQYF
J gene: TRBJ2-7; V gene: TRBV6-5; D gene: .; CDR3 protein: CASSGQISYEQYF
J gene: TRBJ1-1; V gene: TRBV7-3; D gene: .; CDR3 protein: CASRGSPNTEAFF
J gene: TRBJ2-7; V gene: TRBV6-1; D gene: TRBD2; CDR3 protein: CASSEALPSGGLFWPYEQYF
J gene: TRBJ2-7; V gene: TRBV4-2; D gene: .; CDR3 protein: CASSLAQGAGNLDNYEQYF
J gene: TRBJ2-3; V gene: TRBV5-8; D gene: TRBD2; CDR3 protein: CASSLLGAGGPDTQYF
J gene: TRBJ1-2; V gene: TRBV27; D gene: .; CDR3 protein: CASNRPPGDGNGYTF